This is a list of T cell receptor beta chains from one sample in a study of cytomegalovirus exposure and HLA in healthy donors. The table came from immunoSEQ multiplex PCR; TCRdb's copy has only in-frame clones and leaves some out. This table has approximately 62,000 clones, 92% appearing once. The sequenced material came from PBMCs. The source of these receptors is a woman in her late teens or twenties in good health and CMV-seronegative. The CDR3 runs from the conserved cysteine through the conserved F or W. D genes are given only for firm matches. Size is stated for part of the rows, as once, few or many counts, or as a class when the clone is expanded.

>TRBD1|TRBV2|TRBJ2-7|.
CASSGDSKLDEQYF
TGTGCCAGCAGTGGGGACAGCAAGTTGGACGAGCAGTACTTC
>.|TRBV5-4|TRBJ2-5|.
CASSSQAGAGVRETQYF
TGTGCCAGCAGCTCCCAGGCGGGGGCGGGAGTGCGAGAGACCCAGTACTTC
>.|TRBV11-3|TRBJ2-1|.
CASSLEGIAYNEQFF
TGTGCCAGCAGCTTGGAGGGGATAGCCTACAATGAGCAGTTCTTC
>.|TRBV11-2|TRBJ2-1|once
CASSLEPSSYNEQFF
TGTGCCAGCAGCTTAGAACCGAGCTCCTACAATGAGCAGTTCTTC
>TRBD2|TRBV30|TRBJ2-7|.
CAWSVGGRQYEQYF
TGTGCCTGGAGTGTCGGGGGGAGACAGTACGAGCAGTACTTC
>.|TRBV9|TRBJ1-1|.
CASSVVPTNTEAFF
TGTGCCAGCAGCGTAGTGCCAACAAACACTGAAGCTTTCTTT
>.|TRBV4-1|TRBJ2-6|.
CASSQSSLGGGANVLTF
TGCGCCAGCAGCCAATCTAGTTTGGGGGGTGGGGCCAACGTCCTGACTTTC
>.|TRBV7-9|TRBJ1-5|.
CASSLTNQPQHF
TGTGCCAGCAGCCTCACAAATCAGCCCCAGCATTTT
>TRBD2|TRBV6-1|TRBJ2-3|.
CASSEEPMTSGSTDTQYF
TGTGCCAGCAGTGAAGAGCCCATGACTAGCGGTAGCACAGATACGCAGTATTTT
>.|TRBV19|TRBJ1-2|.
CASSMKGDSGYTF
TGTGCCAGTAGTATGAAGGGGGATAGTGGCTACACCTTC
>TRBD2|TRBV30|TRBJ2-7|.
CAWSPQLTSGRAREQYF
TGTGCCTGGAGTCCTCAATTAACTAGCGGGAGGGCGCGGGAGCAGTACTTC
>.|TRBV21-1|TRBJ1-1|.
CATPGAGVGNTEAFF
TGTGCCACCCCAGGGGCAGGGGTCGGGAACACTGAAGCTTTCTTT
>.|TRBV29-1|TRBJ2-3|.
CSPLQGITDTQYF
TGCAGCCCCCTTCAGGGGATCACAGATACGCAGTATTTT
>TRBD2|TRBV6-4|TRBJ2-2|.
CASSRDYLGELFF
TGTGCCAGCAGCCGGGACTACCTCGGGGAGCTGTTTTTT
>TRBD2|TRBV28|TRBJ2-5|.
CASRVWPLRLAGGVQETQYF
TGTGCCAGCAGAGTTTGGCCCCTCCGGCTAGCGGGGGGGGTACAAGAGACCCAGTACTTC
>.|TRBV4-1|TRBJ1-3|.
CASSQVEQRKDGNTIYF
TGCGCCAGCAGCCAAGTGGAACAGCGGAAGGATGGAAACACCATATATTTT
>TRBD1|TRBV5-4|TRBJ1-1|.
CASSLEGAMNTEAFF
TGTGCCAGCAGCTTGGAGGGGGCCATGAACACTGAAGCTTTCTTT
>.|TRBV2|TRBJ1-2|.
CASRAGGQGYGYTF
TGTGCCAGCCGAGCGGGGGGCCAAGGCTATGGCTACACCTTC
>.|TRBV20-1|TRBJ2-7|.
CSVGGYEQYF
TGCAGTGTGGGCGGGTACGAGCAGTACTTC
>.|TRBV11-2|TRBJ2-7|.
CASRPEAGPGYEQYF
TGTGCCAGCAGGCCCGAAGCGGGCCCCGGCTACGAGCAGTACTTC
>.|TRBV7-9|TRBJ1-2|.
CASSPGVANYGYTF
TGTGCCAGCAGCCCGGGGGTAGCTAACTATGGCTACACCTTC
>.|TRBV11-3|TRBJ2-1|once
CASSSNWGDEQFF
TGTGCCAGCAGCTCCAACTGGGGAGATGAGCAGTTCTTC
>.|TRBV2|TRBJ2-5|.
CASSEAAATEETQYF
TGTGCCAGCAGTGAAGCAGCGGCTACCGAAGAGACCCAGTACTTC
>.|TRBV4-3|TRBJ1-2|.
CASSQGEWGVYGYTF
TGCGCCAGCAGCCAAGGAGAGTGGGGGGTCTATGGCTACACCTTC
>TRBD1|TRBV7-9|TRBJ2-5|.
CASSWGTGLQETQYF
TGTGCCAGCAGCTGGGGGACAGGGCTCCAAGAGACCCAGTACTTC
>.|TRBV4-1|TRBJ2-1|.
CASSQEGLQPGGEQFF
TGCGCCAGCAGCCAAGAAGGCTTGCAGCCCGGAGGTGAGCAGTTCTTC
>.|TRBV5-6|TRBJ1-3|once
CASSLGPPGGNTIYF
TGTGCCAGCAGCTTGGGGCCCCCGGGTGGAAACACCATATATTTT
>TRBD2|TRBV6-6|TRBJ2-3|once
CASSLLAGEVDTQYF
TGTGCCAGCTCCCTCCTAGCGGGCGAAGTAGATACGCAGTATTTT
>TRBD2|TRBV28|TRBJ2-5|.
CASSRGTSGGVETQYF
TGTGCCAGCAGTCGGGGGACTAGCGGGGGAGTAGAGACCCAGTACTTC
>TRBD1|TRBV19|TRBJ1-6|.
CASSIQGADSPLHF
TGTGCCAGTAGTATACAGGGGGCGGATTCACCCCTCCACTTT
>.|TRBV6-1|TRBJ2-2|once
CASSDGSDTGELFF
TGTGCCAGCAGTGACGGGTCGGACACCGGGGAGCTGTTTTTT
>.|TRBV5-1|TRBJ1-1|.
CASSLDREIAFF
TGCGCCAGCAGCTTGGACAGGGAGATAGCTTTCTTT
>.|TRBV28|TRBJ1-5|.
CATSDTGNQPQHF
TGTGCCACCTCAGACACGGGCAATCAGCCCCAGCATTTT
>.|TRBV28|TRBJ1-5|once
CASSLRGFYSNQPQHF
TGTGCCAGCAGTCTTAGGGGCTTCTATAGCAATCAGCCCCAGCATTTT
>.|TRBV7-9|TRBJ1-4|.
CASSLGAVESKLFF
TGTGCCAGCAGCTTAGGGGCAGTTGAATCCAAACTGTTTTTT
>.|TRBV11-2|TRBJ2-2|.
CASSPITGELFF
TGTGCCAGCAGCCCCATTACCGGGGAGCTGTTTTTT
>.|TRBV15|TRBJ1-2|.
CATSRDWETGNYGYTF
TGTGCCACCAGCAGAGATTGGGAGACAGGCAACTATGGCTACACCTTC
>TRBD1|TRBV5-1|TRBJ2-5|few
CASSLEPGQLAETQYF
TGCGCCAGCAGCTTGGAACCGGGACAGTTAGCAGAGACCCAGTACTTC
>TRBD1|TRBV5-6|TRBJ2-3|few
CASSLIGQGIIGDTQYF
TGTGCCAGCAGCTTGATAGGACAGGGGATAATCGGAGATACGCAGTATTTT
>TRBD1|TRBV28|TRBJ1-2|.
CASSLPRRTGTYGYTF
TGTGCCAGCAGTTTACCCCGCCGGACAGGGACTTATGGCTACACCTTC
>.|TRBV10-2|TRBJ2-1|.
CASRQDSYNEQFF
TGCGCCTCCCGACAGGATTCCTACAATGAGCAGTTCTTC
>.|TRBV5-1|TRBJ2-7|few
CASSPLGQTYEQYF
TGCGCCAGCAGCCCGCTAGGACAAACCTACGAGCAGTACTTC
>TRBD2|TRBV19|TRBJ2-1|.
CASSILAGVANNEQFF
TGTGCCAGTAGTATCCTAGCGGGAGTTGCAAACAATGAGCAGTTCTTC
>TRBD1|TRBV5-1|TRBJ2-7|.
CASSTTGEPYEQYF
TGCGCCAGCAGCACAACAGGGGAGCCCTACGAGCAGTACTTC
>.|TRBV28|TRBJ1-4|.
CASSSEPIATNEKLFF
TGTGCCAGCAGTTCGGAGCCCATTGCAACTAATGAAAAACTGTTTTTT
>TRBD1|TRBV6-1|TRBJ1-5|.
CASSPRTGDYQPQHF
TGTGCCAGCAGCCCGAGGACAGGGGATTATCAGCCCCAGCATTTT
>TRBD1|TRBV2|TRBJ2-3|.
CASGTGGPQYF
TGTGCCAGCGGGACAGGGGGTCCGCAGTATTTT
>.|TRBV5-1|TRBJ1-1|.
CASSLEPGTGTEAFF
TGCGCCAGCAGCTTGGAACCGGGCACGGGAACTGAAGCTTTCTTT
>.|TRBV29-1|TRBJ2-3|.
CSVEDREVYPDTQYF
TGCAGCGTTGAAGATCGGGAAGTTTATCCAGATACGCAGTATTTT
>.|TRBV5-5|TRBJ2-5|.
CASSLLEETQYF
TGTGCCAGCAGCTTACTGGAAGAGACCCAGTACTTC
>TRBD1|TRBV6-5|TRBJ1-1|.
CASSSRQGRAFF
TGTGCCAGCAGTTCCCGACAGGGGCGGGCTTTCTTT
>.|TRBV6-7|TRBJ2-1|.
CASIPTGDLSYNEQFF
TGTGCCAGCATTCCTACCGGAGACCTCTCCTACAATGAGCAGTTCTTC